This entry describes one T cell receptor beta chain. No antigen is known for it. This sample was included in a study of regulatory T cells in long-lasting Graves disease. The time point is: newly diagnosed GD, antithyroid drugs for less than 3 months. Following extraction of RNA from PBMCs, that RNA was used to make the TCR library. Whole-study findings and limits: Accuracy may have been reduced by the small sample size. Relative to newly diagnosed Graves' patients, persistent ones had lower TCR diversity.

Germline assignment: CDR1 MDHEN and CDR2 SYDVKM. Trimming stripped 4 bases from V and 0 bases from J, with 13 bases between. This CDR3 has 16 amino acids. Building of the TCR beta libraries involved iRepertoire HTBI primers and Arm-PCR of CDR3 regions. TCRdb independently ran MiXCR on the multiplex PCR reads; one entry per CDR3 protein. Among about 560,000 distinct CDR3 sequences, about 15% were seen once, and the ten largest hold around 12%. The sample also formed part of further work on T cells in Graves' hyperthyroidism and ophthalmopathy. Per that paper: Ophthalmopathy got predicted by the model a median roughly six months before its onset.

This rearrangement joins TRBV28 to TRBJ1-5; D gene unclear. The origin of this receptor is a young man with Graves disease. The sequencing used peripheral blood mononuclear cells (PBMCs), collected at new diagnosis, from a patient treated with antithyroid drugs. This chain's CDR3 is CASSSPEDGSNQPQHF. The CDR3 coding sequence is TGTGCCAGCAGTTCCCCGGAGGACGGTAGCAATCAGCCCCAGCATTTT.